The 16 T cell receptor beta chains below were found in one sample sequenced in a study of blood T cell repertoires in COVID-19. The protocol was immunoSEQ multiplex PCR, while the TCRdb copy is restricted to in-frame clones and leaves out a portion. The sample holds under 500,000 clones; nearly 90% are singletons and the top ten take roughly 2%. Sequenced material: PBMCs or T cells enriched from blood (not recorded which). Receptors were obtained from a woman between 18 and 29 years old with acute COVID-19.

This chain joins TRBV4-1 and TRBJ1-5; D gene ambiguous. The CDR3 totals 16 residues. Germline CDR1 is MGHRA and CDR2 is YSYEKL. Trimming left V 0 bases short and J 0 bases short, with 9 bases between. Here the CDR3 reads CASSQDHEVSNQPQHF. The CDR3, as DNA: TGCGCCAGCAGCCAAGATCATGAGGTTAGCAATCAGCCCCAGCATTTT.

This clone was seen a handful of times. V usage is TRBV6-2 or TRBV6-3 and J usage is TRBJ2-7; the match to TRBD2 covers 10 bases. Per germline, CDR1 MNHEY and CDR2 SVGEGT. The V and J ends lost 4 bases and 4 bases, in that order; junction bases with no gene match: 4. The CDR3 has 14 amino acids. CDR3: CASSSLTSGYEQYF. DNA of the CDR3: TGTGCCAGCAGTTCCCTGACTAGCGGGTACGAGCAGTACTTC.

The gene calls are TRBV28 and TRBJ2-7; the D is unclear. Trimming shortened V by 7 bases and J by 3 bases, and 16 bases separated the two germline ends. In germline, CDR1 is MDHEN, CDR2 SYDVKM. The CDR3 runs 14 residues. The CDR3 nucleotides read TGTGCCAGCACCCCGAATGCGCTAAACTACGAGCAGTACTTC. It encodes CASTPNALNYEQYF.

The V gene is TRBV3-1 (or the pseudogene TRBV3-2), the J gene TRBJ2-1, with 7 bases identical to TRBD1. Germline assignment: CDR1 LGHDT and CDR2 YNNKEL (reference sequence). CDR3 length: 22 amino acids. Trimming at V came to 1 base and at J to 2 bases, leaving 23 bases not matched to a gene. CDR3 region: CASSQGLLAGGFGLSTYNEQFF. CDR3 nucleotide sequence: TGTGCCAGCAGCCAAGGATTGTTGGCAGGGGGTTTCGGACTCTCTACCTACAATGAGCAGTTCTTC.

This CDR3 is CSALQGYEQYF. The CDR3 DNA sequence: TGCAGCGCGCTCCAGGGCTACGAGCAGTACTTC. The rearrangement links TRBV29-1 to TRBJ2-7; TRBD1 is a possible D gene (5 bases). Germline V CDR1 and CDR2: SQVTM, ANQGSEA. Trimming removed 7 bases from V and 3 bases from J, with 10 bases in between. This CDR3 comprises 11 residues.

The chain couples TRBV6-6 to TRBJ1-5, with a tentative D call TRBD1 (5 bases). The CDR3 covers 16 residues. CDR1 and CDR2 (germline): MNHNY, SVGAGI (reference sequence). Trimming took 6 bases from V and 0 from J, leaving 15 bases between them. CDR3 sequence (DNA): TGTGCCAGCAGCCGTACAGGTTTTAATAGCAATCAGCCCCAGCATTTT. Its translation is CASSRTGFNSNQPQHF.

The chain is built from TRBV10-3 and TRBJ2-2; 7 nucleotides match TRBD1. The length of the CDR3 is 15 residues. The V gene end was trimmed by 6 bases and the J gene end by 3 bases; junction bases not matched to a gene: 7. Germline V lookup: CDR1 ENHRY, CDR2 SYGVKD. CDR3 sequence reads: CAIRHRGSDTGELFF. CDR3 nucleotides: TGTGCCATCAGGCACAGGGGTAGCGACACCGGGGAGCTGTTTTTT.

The CDR3 here is CASSQDPEIWTGGDGYTF. CDR3 coding DNA: TGCGCCAGCAGCCAAGATCCTGAAATCTGGACAGGGGGCGATGGCTACACCTTC. The chain uses TRBV4-1 and TRBJ1-2; 11 bases are shared with TRBD1. V was clipped by 0 bases and J by 6 bases; unmatched bases: 12. This CDR3 comprises 18 residues. The germline V gene encodes CDR1 MGHRA and CDR2 YSYEKL.

This chain joins TRBV7-9 and TRBJ2-7; D not certain. Trimming removed 4 bases from V and 4 bases from J, with 5 bases in between. CDR1 and CDR2 from the germline V gene are SEHNR and FQNEAQ (reference sequence). The CDR3 is 11 residues long. CDR3 amino acids: CASSWAYEQYF. In DNA, the CDR3 is TGTGCCAGCAGCTGGGCTTACGAGCAGTACTTC. Together with reference TRBV7-9 and TRBJ2-7, the CDR3 gives the full variable domain: DTGVSQNPRHKITKRGQNVTFRCDPISEHNRLYWYRQTLGQGPEFLTYFQNEAQLEKSRLLSDRFSAERPKGSFSTLEIQRTEQGDSAMYLCASSWAYEQYFGPGTRLTVT.

V usage is TRBV11-2 and J usage is TRBJ2-5; TRBD1 agrees at 8 bases. The CDR3 is 19 amino acids. V trimming: 2 bases; J trimming: 1 base; junction bases outside the gene matches: 15. Germline V gene data show CDR1 as SGHAT and CDR2 as FQNNGV. CDR3 in DNA: TGTGCCAGCAGCTTAAGTAGGGCAGGGGGCGGGTGGAGCCAAGAGACCCAGTACTTC. It codes for CASSLSRAGGGWSQETQYF. The whole variable domain, remainder taken from reference TRBV11-2 and TRBJ2-5, is EAGVAQSPRYKIIEKRQSVAFWCNPISGHATLYWYQQILGQGPKLLIQFQNNGVVDDSQLPKDRFSAERLKGVDSTLKIQPAKLEDSAVYLCASSLSRAGGGWSQETQYFGPGTRLLVL.

The V gene is TRBV7-2, the J gene TRBJ2-4; possibly TRBD1 for D (5 bases). With 5 bases removed from V and 4 bases from J, the gap between germline ends came to 15 bases. This CDR3 spans 15 amino acids. Germline V gene lookup returns CDR1 SGHTA and CDR2 FQGNSA. As DNA, the CDR3 is TGTGCCAGCAGCCCCGGCACGGCAGGGAAAAACATTCAGTACTTC. Its protein is CASSPGTAGKNIQYF.

V usage is TRBV13 and J usage is TRBJ1-6; no clear D. Between the trimmed V and J ends, which lost 4 bases and 9 bases, there was a span of 7 bases. In germline, CDR1 is PRHDT, CDR2 FYEKMQ (reference sequence). This CDR3 contains 12 residues. CDR3 bases: TGTGCCAGCAGCTCTGTTCGTTCACCCCTCCACTTT. Amino acid sequence: CASSSVRSPLHF.

This chain links TRBV7-9 with TRBJ1-4, with 9 bases fitting TRBD1. This CDR3 has 16 residues. V was clipped by 1 base and J by 8 bases; unmatched bases: 8. CDR1 SEHNR and CDR2 FQNEAQ come from the germline V gene (reference sequence). This CDR3 is CASSLDLDRGREKLFF. The CDR3 bases are TGTGCCAGCAGCTTAGATCTGGACAGGGGTCGGGAAAAACTGTTTTTT. Based on the CDR3 plus reference TRBV7-9 and TRBJ1-4, the full variable domain is DTGVSQNPRHKITKRGQNVTFRCDPISEHNRLYWYRQTLGQGPEFLTYFQNEAQLEKSRLLSDRFSAERPKGSFSTLEIQRTEQGDSAMYLCASSLDLDRGREKLFFGSGTQLSVL.

V is TRBV15 and J is TRBJ2-7, with TRBD1 identical over 7 bases. Germline CDR1 reads LNHNV; CDR2 reads YYDKDF (reference sequence). There are 13 residues in the CDR3. Trimming cost V 8 bases and J 3 bases; bases outside gene matches: 7. The CDR3 DNA reads as TGTGCCACCCGAGGACAGGAGTACTACGAGCAGTACTTC. It yields the protein CATRGQEYYEQYF.

The chain couples TRBV9 to TRBJ2-5, with TRBD1 as a possible D gene (5 bases). V was shortened by 0 bases and J by 1 base, with 16 bases between the two germline ends. Germline CDR1 reads SGDLS; CDR2 reads YYNGEE. The length of the CDR3 is 17 residues. The CDR3 coding sequence is TGTGCCAGCAGCGTAGCTATCTTGGGGCGAGGCCAAGAGACCCAGTACTTC. The encoded protein is CASSVAILGRGQETQYF.

This chain links TRBV20-1 with TRBJ2-5; perhaps TRBD1 as D (6 bases). Trimming removed 8 bases at V and 1 base at J, with 8 bases between. CDR3 length equals 11 residues. Germline CDR1 DFQATT, CDR2 SNEGSKA (reference sequence). The CDR3: CSPQGQETQYF. DNA for the CDR3: TGCAGTCCACAGGGCCAAGAGACCCAGTACTTC.